One sample yielded the 24 T cell receptor beta chains listed below, sequenced in a study of vaccination effects on CD4 cells after COVID-19 (dated by TCRdb to 2022 to 2024). To prepare the library, the immunoSEQ multiplex PCR assay was applied. Entries here come from immuneACCESS through TCRdb and include only in-frame sequences with V and J called. Some clones fail to appear in such tables; in the studies checked, an unresolved V gene covers under half of the shortfall, and the cause of the remainder is unknown. The sample data list nearly 45,000 clones, and around 70% of these were observed just once. The ten largest make up 9.5% to 10% of the sample. After around 11 days of culture, CD4+ T cells were isolated with the EasySep CD4+ T cell isolation kit. Two doses of either the BNT162b2 or the mRNA-1273 mRNA SARS-CoV-2 vaccine were administered to participants. These TCRs are of unknown antigen specificity.

Sequenced material: CD4+ T cells from PBMCs cultured without peptide, taken after COVID-19 vaccination. The receptors derive from a human donor who received a COVID-19 vaccine.

The chain joins TRBV2 to TRBJ2-7; TRBD2 matches at 7 bases. Looked up from germline, CDR1 is SNHLY and CDR2 is FYNNEI. J lost 1 base, V lost 6 bases, and 6 bases had no gene match. This CDR3 is 14 amino acids long. The CDR3 protein is CASRVSGASYEQYF. CDR3 DNA: TGTGCCAGCAGAGTGAGCGGGGCTTCCTACGAGCAGTACTTC.

The chain employs TRBV6-5 and TRBJ2-1, with 7 bases matching TRBD1. V lost 6 bases to trimming and J lost 7 bases; unmatched junction nucleotides: 12. Germline V gene sequence: CDR1 MNHEY, CDR2 SVGAGI. The CDR3 is made up of 15 amino acids. The CDR3 DNA follows: TGTGCCAGCAGGATTGGCCAGGGGGTTTGGAATGAGCAGTTCTTC. This encodes CASRIGQGVWNEQFF.

The gene calls are TRBV21-1 and TRBJ1-2. TRBV21-1 is reported as a pseudogene. The CDR3 spans 19 residues. CDR3 DNA: TGTGCCAGCAGCAAAGGAGAATGGGTTAGGGGAGGGGGCCGCTATGGCTACACCTTC. Translation: CASSKGEWVRGGGRYGYTF.

This clone occurred a few times. The chain employs TRBV3-1 (or the pseudogene TRBV3-2) and TRBJ1-2; maybe TRBD1 (6 bases). The length of the CDR3 is 13 residues. The germline V and J ends were trimmed by 0 bases and 7 bases, with 9 bases remaining between them. CDR1 and CDR2 from the germline V gene are LGHDT and YNNKEL (reference sequence). This CDR3 reads CASSQDRGSGYTF. CDR3 nucleotides: TGTGCCAGCAGCCAAGACAGGGGCTCTGGCTACACCTTC.

V usage is TRBV20-1 and J usage is TRBJ2-1; 9 bases map to TRBD2. Germline-derived CDR1 and CDR2 are DFQATT and SNEGSKA (reference sequence). The CDR3 spans 10 residues. The V segment lost 5 bases and the J segment 13 bases; nucleotides outside the gene matches: 3. CDR3: CSAWREGQFF. The CDR3 bases are TGCAGTGCTTGGCGGGAGGGCCAGTTCTTC.

The chain uses TRBV6-4 and TRBJ1-2, with unresolved D. This CDR3 comprises 13 residues. With 2 bases removed from V and 7 bases from J, the gap between germline ends came to 11 bases. CDR1 MRHNA and CDR2 SNTAGT come from the germline V gene. The CDR3, as DNA: TGTGCCAGCAGTGACGGGTTAATGTCTGGCTACACCTTC. It specifies CASSDGLMSGYTF.

CDR3 in DNA: TGCGCCAGCAGCTTGGAACAGGGGGGGATCAATGAGCAGTTCTTC. This encodes CASSLEQGGINEQFF. J is TRBJ2-1 and V is TRBV5-1, with TRBD1 as a possible D gene (8 bases). There are 15 residues in the CDR3. Trimming removed 0 bases from V and 6 bases from J, with 13 bases in between. Per the germline V gene, CDR1 is SGHRS and CDR2 is YFSETQ.

This clone has a handful of counts. This chain joins TRBV6-1 and TRBJ1-1; D not certain. From germline, CDR1 is MNHNS and CDR2 SASEGT. The CDR3 is 12 amino acids. V was pared by 3 bases and J by 11 bases, with 13 bases between. This CDR3 is CASSDPAREAFF. DNA for the CDR3: TGTGCCAGCAGTGACCCTGCTCGTGAGGCTTTCTTT.

The chain links TRBV9 to TRBJ1-6, with 10 bases that match TRBD1. The CDR3 loop spans 16 amino acids. After removal of 3 bases from V and 9 bases from J, the junction contained 9 bases not matched to a gene. Germline V lookup: CDR1 SGDLS, CDR2 YYNGEE. CDR3 coding DNA: TGTGCCAGCAGCGAGAGAGGACAGGGGGGATTTTCACCCCTCCACTTT. This sequence encodes CASSERGQGGFSPLHF.

This clone has only a few counts. The rearrangement uses TRBV6-4 and TRBJ1-1; TRBD1 aligns across 7 bases. This CDR3 comprises 16 residues. V dropped 4 bases and J dropped 0; count of bases not matched to a gene: 8. Per germline, CDR1 MRHNA and CDR2 SNTAGT. The CDR3, as DNA: TGTGCCAGCAGTGCGAGACAGGGCCCCATGAACACTGAAGCTTTCTTT. It yields the protein CASSARQGPMNTEAFF.

The V and J genes are TRBV6-5 and TRBJ1-2; 7 bases line up with TRBD1. The J segment lost 4 bases and the V segment lost 0 bases, leaving 2 bases of the junction unmatched. This CDR3 is 14 amino acids long. The V gene's germline CDR1 is MNHEY and CDR2 SVGAGI. The CDR3 DNA is TGTGCCAGCAGTTACTCGTGGGACAGCTATGGCTACACCTTC. Encoded protein: CASSYSWDSYGYTF.

The J gene is TRBJ1-6, the V gene TRBV30, with D possibly TRBD1 on 6 matching bases. Trimming removed 7 bases from V and 9 bases from J, with 13 bases in between. From germline, CDR1 is GTSNPN and CDR2 SVGIG (reference sequence). This CDR3 region has 12 residues. CDR3 sequence (DNA): TGTGCCTCCCAGGGGACGGGTTCACCCCTCCACTTT. Amino acid sequence: CASQGTGSPLHF.

The chain carries TRBV19 and TRBJ1-2, with TRBD1 identical over 7 bases. V was clipped by 4 bases and J by 0 bases; unmatched bases: 5. CDR1 is LNHDA, CDR2 SQIVND, per germline (reference sequence). This CDR3 comprises 15 residues. The CDR3 DNA reads as TGTGCCAGTAGTACCCGGGACAGCGCTAACTATGGCTACACCTTC. It translates to CASSTRDSANYGYTF.

This clone was seen only a few times. The gene calls are TRBV5-4 and TRBJ2-3, with TRBD2 matching over 8 bases. Trimming took 4 bases from V and 8 from J; bases not matched to a gene: 12. CDR1 and CDR2 from the germline V gene are SGHNT and YYREEE (reference sequence). There are 15 residues in the CDR3. The CDR3 sequence: CASSLSGERAGTQYF. The CDR3, as DNA: TGTGCCAGCAGCCTTAGCGGGGAACGAGCGGGTACGCAGTATTTT.

This clone was recorded only once. V and J are TRBV6-5 and TRBJ1-1; D ambiguous. The V gene's germline CDR1 is MNHEY and CDR2 SVGAGI. V lost 7 bases and J 4 bases, leaving 7 bases between the germline ends. CDR3 size: 11 residues. The CDR3 bases are TGTGCCAGCACCCTCGGCACTGAAGCTTTCTTT. Amino acid sequence: CASTLGTEAFF.

This clone has only one observation. The rearrangement uses TRBV25-1 and TRBJ2-5; 11 bases align to TRBD2. From germline, CDR1 is MGHDK and CDR2 SYGVNS. V gave up 8 bases and J gave up 3 bases; unmatched junction bases: 5. CDR3 size: 14 residues. In DNA, the CDR3 is TGTGCCAGCGGGACTAGCGGAGGGAAAGAGACCCAGTACTTC. Translation gives CASGTSGGKETQYF.

The chain uses TRBV11-2 and TRBJ2-6; 8 nucleotides align to TRBD1. There are 17 residues in the CDR3. Trimming removed 5 bases from V and 2 bases from J; junction bases left unmatched: 8. Germline loops: CDR1 SGHAT, CDR2 FQNNGV. The CDR3 bases are TGTGCCAGCAGCCTCGGACAGGGTAATCCTGGGGCCAACGTCCTGACTTTC. Translation gives CASSLGQGNPGANVLTF.

This chain links TRBV5-1 with TRBJ1-1, with a tentative D call TRBD1 (5 bases). The germline V gene has CDR1 SGHRS and CDR2 YFSETQ. The CDR3 has 14 residues. V was clipped by 5 bases and J by 4 bases, with 15 bases between them. The CDR3 DNA sequence: TGCGCCAGCAGTCCGCTCCGGGGGTCCACTGAAGCTTTCTTT. Translated, it gives CASSPLRGSTEAFF. Variable domain in full (rest from reference TRBV5-1 and TRBJ1-1): KAGVTQTPRYLIKTRGQQVTLSCSPISGHRSVSWYQQTPGQGLQFLFEYFSETQRNKGNFPGRFSGRQFSNSRSEMNVSTLELGDSALYLCASSPLRGSTEAFFGQGTRLTVV.

This sequence joins TRBV21-1 and TRBJ1-5; the DNA was not compared with TRBD1, the D call given in the table. TRBV21-1 counts as a pseudogene. The CDR3 runs to 15 residues. The CDR3 protein is CASSNSRGTNQPQHF. The CDR3 region has the DNA TGTGCCAGCAGCAACTCCAGGGGTACCAATCAGCCCCAGCATTTT.

The chain links TRBV9 to TRBJ1-4, with 11 bases that match TRBD1. CDR3 length: 15 residues. Trimming cost V 4 bases and J 8 bases; bases outside gene matches: 7. Germline assignment: CDR1 SGDLS and CDR2 YYNGEE. CDR3 in DNA: TGTGCCAGCAGCTTATCCGGGACAGGGGGGGAAAAACTGTTTTTT. Protein product: CASSLSGTGGEKLFF. The variable domain in full, completed from reference TRBV9 and TRBJ1-4, reads DSGVTQTPKHLITATGQRVTLRCSPRSGDLSVYWYQQSLDQGLQFLIQYYNGEERAKGNILERFSAQQFPDLHSELNLSSLELGDSALYFCASSLSGTGGEKLFFGSGTQLSVL.

V usage is TRBV18 and J usage is TRBJ2-7, with 8 bases lining up with TRBD1. The CDR3 consists of 20 residues. Trimming removed 2 bases from V and 4 bases from J; junction bases left unmatched: 22. Germline loops: CDR1 KGHSH, CDR2 LQKENI. CDR3 in amino acids: CASSPNIEEASDRAKYEQYF. As DNA, the CDR3 is TGTGCCAGCTCACCAAATATAGAGGAGGCCTCGGACAGGGCTAAGTACGAGCAGTACTTC.

The chain employs TRBV6-2 or TRBV6-3 and TRBJ2-5; D perhaps matches TRBD2 (5 bases). The CDR3 length is 11 residues. V shed 2 bases and J shed 10 bases, with 8 bases lying between them. CDR1 and CDR2 (germline): MNHEY, SVGEGT. In DNA form, the CDR3 reads TGTGCCAGCAGTTACGGGAGAGACCAGTACTTC. Its translation is CASSYGRDQYF.

The J gene is TRBJ2-7, the V gene TRBV27; D is perhaps TRBD1 (6 bases). The CDR3 spans 15 residues. Germline V gives CDR1 MNHEY, CDR2 SMNVEV (reference sequence). The V and J ends lost 5 bases and 2 bases respectively, with 16 bases between them. CDR3 nucleotide sequence: TGTGCCAGCAGTCCATCGGGACACCCAGCCTACGAGCAGTACTTC. Translated: CASSPSGHPAYEQYF.

The CDR3 loop reads CASSPRKGDPYEQYF. CDR3 DNA sequence: TGTGCCAGCTCACCACGAAAGGGGGACCCCTACGAGCAGTACTTC. The genes are TRBV18 and TRBJ2-7; possibly TRBD1 for D (6 bases). This CDR3 is 15 amino acids long. Trimming took off 1 base at V and 2 bases at J, with 12 bases between the two ends. CDR1 and CDR2 (germline): KGHSH, LQKENI. Complete variable domain (other parts from reference TRBV18 and TRBJ2-7): NAGVMQNPRHLVRRRGQEARLRCSPMKGHSHVYWYRQLPEEGLKFMVYLQKENIIDESGMPKERFSAEFPKEGPSILRIQQVVRGDSAAYFCASSPRKGDPYEQYFGPGTRLTVT.